This T cell receptor (beta chain) is from a study of cytomegalovirus exposure and HLA in healthy donors (dated by TCRdb to about 2017). With respect to the entire study: According to an earlier analysis of 587 of the donors, 150 million to 200 million T cells yielded 117 million unique TCR beta sequences and about 300 Gb of sequence data. The later analysis used no new phenotypic data to find candidate immune exposures, relying instead on TCR beta sequences and their occurrence across donors. Using immunosequencing, the study profiled T cell repertoires from around 680 subjects and related those repertoires to cytomegalovirus serostatus. The aim of the study was to test whether cataloging public T cell receptors could identify signatures of past pathogen exposure. An earlier analysis of approximately 580 of the donors used high-throughput TCR beta sequencing to judge whether each TCR beta V gene segment behaved as functional or pseudogenic. Every repertoire in the discovery cohort had been generated on one and the same sequencing platform. Among about 400 genotyped donors of the cohort, an average of around 240,000 unique TCR beta nucleotide sequences was sequenced per donor, of which 15% to 20% were non-productive. An early release that covered around 590 HLA-typed donors contained approximately 300 gigabases of sequencing data and tens of millions of unique TCR sequences. Along with the roughly 670-subject first cohort, a separate validation cohort of 120 different subjects was used. The number of donors typed differed by locus, with about 629-630 for A, B, C, DRB1 and DQB1, roughly 520 for DQA1, about 610 for DPA1, and some 470 for DPB1. Both class I and class II loci were covered by HLA typing, at four-digit resolution. The study combined high-throughput TCR immunosequencing, statistical association of individual TCRs with disease status, and machine learning to predict cytomegalovirus infection status. Because of strong linkage in the cohort, roughly five DR-DQ haplotypes were treated as single units for association and clustering. A later analysis re-examined previously published TCR beta repertoires from about 700 donors and added high-resolution HLA genotyping to investigate patterns of TCR occurrence. In a later genetic analysis, genome-wide SNP genotypes for about 60% of the 666 donors were used, and that subset was treated as a discovery cohort. The genetic ancestry cluster associated with self-reported Caucasian donors included about 81% of the roughly 410 genotyped donors. Donor age, sex, ethnicity and CMV serostatus were compiled together with the repertoire data.

Overall results and qualifications from the work: Because HLA typing was missing for some donors at each locus, association tests included only the typed subset. A later analysis found that HLA-associated TCR beta chains were more clonally expanded and had lower generation probabilities than equally common non-associated chains. Only TCR beta chains were sequenced in this cohort, and the absence of alpha or paired-chain data limited detectable features. A further reported finding was that TCR beta sequences accurately predicted the HLA-A and HLA-B alleles for most subjects in the first cohort. In a later analysis, the rate of TCR association differed among HLA loci, with DRB1 alleles having the most associated TCRs and HLA-C alleles having the fewest. Because counts were too low, approximately 18 rarely observed V segments, including chromosome 9 orphons, were excluded from the earlier analysis of some 540 of the donors. Cytomegalovirus status was reported to be diagnosed by the classifier with high specificity and sensitivity in both the original and validation cohorts. Most TCR sequences were observed very rarely across donors, whereas some public TCRs were present in many individuals. Immune exposure information for the cohort was limited to CMV serostatus. According to the authors, the approach could potentially be generalized to other disease states and immunological phenotypes. The study listed 150 to 200 TCR beta chains as associated with cytomegalovirus. Correlated functional status among segregating V segments might be attributable to linkage disequilibrium, but an unknown experimental factor could not be ruled out. The sequencing pipeline was judged likely to have produced a cluster of highly shared sequence variants as a technical artifact. Compared with the 666-donor mean, donors in an Asian-associated ancestry cluster had fewer N-insertions in productive TCRs, according to a later genetic analysis. The presence/absence analyses assumed that sequencing depth was roughly uniform across donors, and that assumption may not be true. A later genetic analysis associated a missense DCLRE1C variant with V-gene and J-gene trimming of TCR beta chains, and an independent cohort replicated the association. Most CMV-associated TCR beta chains appeared to be HLA-restricted in a later analysis, and the HLA associations seemed to be driven largely by CMV exposure. A later analysis associated 17,000 or so TCR beta sequences with specific HLA alleles at a false discovery rate of 0.05. Broadly in line with IMGT annotations, most TCR beta V segments showed up in productive rearrangements about 87% or about 30% of the time in an earlier analysis of several hundred of the donors. Because the 87-base-pair reads could not distinguish some IMGT-functional V segments, including TRBV6-2 and TRBV6-3, those segments were excluded. When HLA alleles, especially DR and DQ, strongly co-occurred, attributing TCR associations to individual alleles was difficult. A later analysis reported that several top co-occurrence clusters appeared linked to parvovirus B19, influenza, CMV and Epstein-Barr virus. In vitro tests confirmed that a few of the cytomegalovirus-associated TCR beta chains recognize cytomegalovirus antigens.

Libraries were made using the immunoSEQ multiplex PCR assay. For the multiplex PCR, a mixture combining 60 forward primers for TCR Vbeta segments and 13 reverse primers for TCR Jbeta segments was used. The CDR3 region of rearranged TCR beta genes was amplified from genomic DNA by a multiplex PCR assay. The Illumina HiSeq System was used to sequence the amplified TCR beta libraries as 87-base-pair reads. Processing in the source paper ran as follows. A later analysis tallied 80 million to 95 million unique TCR beta chains across the 660 or so repertoires, and around 12 million of those chains were shared by two or more donors. To remove PCR and sequencing errors, raw reads were error-corrected and collapsed into unique sequences using a nearest-neighbor algorithm that merged closely related sequences. Alignment of CDR3 sequences to IMGT reference sequences was used to assign V, D and J gene segments. For a sequence to be retained, a match of at least six nucleotides to both a V gene segment and a J gene segment was required. Rearrangements were called productive when the CDR3 lacked stop codons and stayed in frame with V and J; all others were non-productive. Following IMGT convention, CDR3 was defined as the stretch from the second conserved V-encoded cysteine to the conserved J-encoded phenylalanine. The earlier analysis of some 600 of the donors excluded sequences that lacked an unambiguous match to a single V gene segment. In an earlier analysis of some 590 of the donors, V segments were called functional above 56.7% productive rearrangements and were called segregating when the between-donor standard deviation exceeded 5%. A statistical classification framework was built for diagnosing cytomegalovirus status from the catalog of TCR beta chain sequences. In a later analysis, V and J genes were assigned by comparing TCR nucleotide sequences against IMGT/GENE-DB human TR gene sequences. A later analysis assigned CDR3 sequences and most-parsimonious VDJ recombination scenarios with the TCRdist pipeline. In a later analysis, every TCR beta chain was defined by the combination of its CDR3 amino acid sequence and its V-gene family, and reads without a unique V-gene family were dropped. A later analysis removed 592 highly shared, low-generation-probability nucleotide sequences to deal with suspected cross-contamination and a sequencing artifact. In a later analysis, a clonal expansion index was calculated for each public chain from normalized within-repertoire ranks of inferred template counts. In a later analysis, generation probabilities were computed with a VDJ recombination model fitted to out-of-frame rearrangements, and the resulting probabilities were checked against IGoR. In a later analysis, TCR-TCR, TCR-HLA and TCR-CMV co-occurrence was scored with hypergeometric tests, and a repertoire-size bias correction was applied to TCR pairs. False discovery rates were estimated in a later analysis by permuting HLA or CMV assignments 20 times. In a later analysis, co-occurring TCRs were grouped using DBSCAN, and TCRdist sequence similarity was added for clustering within HLA-allele-positive subsets. Co-occurrence clustering excluded repertoires with fewer than 30,000 or more than 120,000 public chains, plus five with anomalous nucleotide sharing. Sourced from immuneACCESS, this table was stored by TCRdb with only in-frame sequences that have V and J called. A share of the clones is absent; for the studies checked, an unresolved V gene accounts for under half, and the remainder has no known explanation. That table is the source of V, J and clone size, and D and trimming were worked out from the DNA. Within this sample are some 110,000 clones, with roughly 85% of them counted one time only. Around 23% of the sample rests with the top ten.

From a lookup of the germline V gene (reference sequence), CDR1 and CDR2 are SGHKS and YYEKEE. The CDR3 measures 17 amino acids from cysteine to phenylalanine. This entry keeps only the CDR3 DNA: 51 bases, framed from base 1. Ends trimmed: V by 3 bases, J by 4 bases; bases unmatched to a gene: 12. The cohort was made up of roughly 670 healthy bone marrow donors. At the time of sampling, every cohort member was nominally healthy, though immune exposures that went unrecorded were likely present. The donor tested CMV seropositive, placing the donor among the 250 to 350 seropositive members of the cohort. A peripheral blood sample was collected from each donor, and TCR beta sequencing was performed on peripheral blood mononuclear cells. The Qiagen DNeasy Blood Extraction Kit was used to extract genomic DNA from the blood cell samples. Details on this clone: It has no known antigen specificity. The input lacks base qualities; no much larger clone sits a single base away.

Source material: PBMCs. This chain joins TRBV5-5 to TRBJ1-4, and 7 junction bases match TRBD1. The sequence derives from a man aged 30-40 years in good health and CMV-seropositive. The DNA sequence is given as TGTGCCAGCAGCTCGAGGAGGGGGCTAAACGATAATGAAAAACTGTTTTTT. Its protein reads: CASSSRRGLNDNEKLFF.